These 7 T cell receptor beta chains were sequenced from one sample in a study of tumor and adjacent non-tumor tissue in lung cancer. RNA was extracted from bulk tissue without any cell sorting. The library came from three nested PCR rounds adapted from ARM-PCR protocols. MiXCR, run by TCRdb on the multiplex PCR reads, gives a single entry per CDR3 protein. This sample has 120,000 or so distinct CDR3 sequences, with 66% found just once. The sequenced material came from lung tumor tissue. The receptors were sampled from a man aged 25-45 years with non-small cell lung cancer.

This clonotype was picked up one time. One base away lies a much larger clone, so this may be a sequencing read error. This chain links TRBV24-1 with TRBJ1-1, with D uncertain. CDR1 KGHDR and CDR2 SFDVKD come from the germline V gene. CDR3 size: 13 residues. The CDR3 loop is CATSDPGRSETFF. The CDR3 region has the DNA TGTGCCACCAGTGATCCTGGACGGTCTGAAACTTTCTTT.

This clonotype has a count of ten or more. The V call is TRBV4-1, the J call TRBJ2-7; D is perhaps TRBD2 (5 bases). With 1 base removed from V and 3 bases from J, the gap between germline ends came to 7 bases. Germline V gene sequence: CDR1 MGHRA, CDR2 YSYEKL. The CDR3 consists of 13 residues. Here the CDR3 reads CASSQVGSYEQYF. The DNA for the CDR3 is TGCGCCAGCAGCCAAGTTGGGAGCTACGAGCAGTACTTC.

The chain has TRBV20-1 and TRBJ2-1, with D tentatively TRBD1 or TRBD2 (6 bases each). CDR1 DFQATT and CDR2 SNEGSKA come from the germline V gene (reference sequence). CDR3 length: 15 amino acids. Here the CDR3 DNA reads TGCAATGCATTGAGGGGGGCGGAAGTAAGGAATGAGCAGTTCTTC. It encodes CNALRGAEVRNEQFF.

On this clonotype itself: The conserved closing phenylalanine or tryptophan is absent in this CDR3, likely reflecting a read error. The chain couples TRBV11-2 to TRBJ1-5, with 9 bases lining up with TRBD1. Trimming took 9 bases from V and 5 from J; bases not matched to a gene: 11. Germline values: CDR1 SGHAT, CDR2 FQNNGV. The CDR3 contains 15 residues. The CDR3 loop reads CASSAGQGSYQPQHY. The CDR3 DNA reads as TGTGCCAGTAGCGCAGGACAGGGGAGCTATCAGCCCCAGCATTAT.

At least ten counts were recorded for this clonotype. J is TRBJ2-3 and V is TRBV5-4, with D possibly TRBD2 on 6 matching bases. This CDR3 is built from 14 residues. Trimming left V 6 bases short and J 1 base short, with 12 bases between. Per germline, CDR1 SGHNT and CDR2 YYREEE (reference sequence). The CDR3 DNA reads as TGTGCCAGCAAAGTGGGAGGACGCACAGATACGCAGTATTTT. This codes for CASKVGGRTDTQYF. Filled out from reference TRBV5-4 and TRBJ2-3, the complete variable domain reads ETGVTQSPTHLIKTRGQQVTLRCSSQSGHNTVSWYQQALGQGPQFIFQYYREEENGRGNFPPRFSGLQFPNYSSELNVNALELDDSALYLCASKVGGRTDTQYFGPGTRLTVL.

The chain recombines TRBV11-3 with TRBJ2-3, with TRBD1 identical over 9 bases. Germline V gives CDR1 SGHNT, CDR2 YENEEA. The CDR3 totals 16 residues. Unmatched junction bases numbered 12, after V lost 9 bases and J lost 2 bases. Written as DNA, the CDR3 is TGTGCCAGTAGCGTAGGACAGGGGTATAACACAGATACGCAGTATTTT. This gives the protein CASSVGQGYNTDTQYF.

This clonotype was observed many times. The V call is TRBV20-1, the J call TRBJ2-7; 13 bases fit TRBD2. V was clipped by 3 bases and J by 4 bases; unmatched bases: 9. Germline V lookup: CDR1 DFQATT, CDR2 SNEGSKA (reference sequence). The CDR3 is 16 amino acids. CDR3 amino acids: CSASLLAGGPYYEQYF. CDR3 coding DNA: TGCAGTGCTAGTCTACTAGCGGGAGGGCCCTATTACGAGCAGTACTTC.